This entry lists 23 T cell receptor beta chains sequenced from one sample in a study of cytomegalovirus exposure and HLA in healthy donors. Profiling relied on immunoSEQ multiplex PCR, and the TCRdb table lists in-frame clones only, not all of them. The sample records approximately 200,000 clones, more than 75% being singletons. Sequenced sample: PBMCs. These receptors all stem from a young man in good health and CMV-seropositive.

The chain uses TRBV9 and TRBJ2-3, with D perhaps matching TRBD2 (6 bases). In germline, CDR1 is SGDLS, CDR2 YYNGEE. The CDR3 sequence is 17 residues long. V gave up 0 bases and J gave up 8 bases, with 22 bases separating them. The chain's CDR3 is CASSVDGDSGVLGTQYF. The CDR3, as DNA: TGTGCCAGCAGCGTAGACGGGGACTCCGGTGTGTTGGGTACGCAGTATTTT.

The gene calls are TRBV25-1 and TRBJ2-7; 7 bases are a match to TRBD2. The CDR3 contains 13 residues. V lost 8 bases to trimming and J lost 3 bases; unmatched junction nucleotides: 7. Germline V gives CDR1 MGHDK, CDR2 SYGVNS. The CDR3 region is CASAGGKVYEQYF. CDR3 sequence (DNA): TGTGCCAGCGCCGGGGGGAAAGTCTACGAGCAGTACTTC.

The chain combines TRBV27 with TRBJ2-7; 9 bases agree with TRBD2. Germline-derived CDR1 and CDR2 are MNHEY and SMNVEV (reference sequence). CDR3 length: 15 amino acids. V lost 6 bases to trimming and J lost 3 bases; unmatched junction nucleotides: 9. The CDR3 reads CASRSSTSGFYEQYF. For the CDR3, the DNA is TGTGCCAGCAGATCCTCGACTAGCGGTTTCTACGAGCAGTACTTC.

The chain combines TRBV6-4 with TRBJ2-2; D not certain. CDR1 MRHNA and CDR2 SNTAGT come from the germline V gene. Trimming pared 7 bases from V and 5 bases from J, leaving 14 bases between. The CDR3 extends over 14 amino acids. CDR3 DNA sequence: TGTGCCAGCACCCCCTACGGCGGTACCGGGGAGCTGTTTTTT. Its translation: CASTPYGGTGELFF.

This sequence joins TRBV29-1 and TRBJ2-1; the match to TRBD2 covers 13 bases. Germline V lookup: CDR1 SQVTM, CDR2 ANQGSEA. This CDR3 is built from 16 residues. The trim removed 7 bases at V and 4 bases at J, leaving 10 bases unmatched. Written as DNA, the CDR3 is TGCAGCGGTCAATCACTAGCGGGAGGGGGATACAATGAGCAGTTCTTC. Protein: CSGQSLAGGGYNEQFF.

The chain has TRBV6-1 and TRBJ2-7, with D possibly being TRBD2 (6 bases). Germline V gene data show CDR1 as MNHNS and CDR2 as SASEGT. V shed 0 bases and J shed 3 bases, with 15 bases lying between them. The CDR3 loop spans 16 amino acids. The CDR3, as DNA: TGTGCCAGCAGTGAAGCGGTGGGACTCCTTGGCTACGAGCAGTACTTC. Translated: CASSEAVGLLGYEQYF.

The chain recombines TRBV27 with TRBJ1-5; no clear D gene. CDR1 MNHEY and CDR2 SMNVEV come from the germline V gene (reference sequence). Between the trimmed V and J ends, which lost 3 bases and 10 bases, there was a span of 10 bases. CDR3 size: 12 residues. CDR3 amino acids: CASSFFEGPQHF. The CDR3 DNA reads TGTGCCAGCAGTTTCTTTGAGGGACCCCAGCATTTT.

This clone appeared a single time. This sequence joins TRBV9 and TRBJ2-2, with 8 bases matching TRBD2. V trimming: 0 bases; J trimming: 0 bases; junction bases outside the gene matches: 4. The germline V gene has CDR1 SGDLS and CDR2 YYNGEE. CDR3 size: 17 residues. The CDR3 bases are TGTGCCAGCAGCGTAGAAACTAGCGGACCGAACACCGGGGAGCTGTTTTTT. This translates into CASSVETSGPNTGELFF.

CDR3 amino acids: CASSPDREYGYTF. The CDR3, as DNA: TGTGCCAGCAGCCCTGACAGGGAATATGGCTACACCTTC. The chain is built from TRBV7-2 and TRBJ1-2, with 7 bases identical to TRBD1. Germline V gene data show CDR1 as SGHTA and CDR2 as FQGNSA. After removal of 5 bases from V and 5 bases from J, the junction contained 5 bases not matched to a gene. CDR3 length equals 13 residues.

This clone was counted between two and nine times. The chain links TRBV5-1 to TRBJ2-7; TRBD1 is a possible D gene (6 bases). CDR1 and CDR2 (germline): SGHRS, YFSETQ. The CDR3 consists of 13 residues. The ends were cut back, 2 bases at V and 4 bases at J, with 10 bases in the middle. Here the CDR3 DNA reads TGCGCCAGCAGCTTAGAGGGGGTGTACGAGCAGTACTTC. This sequence encodes CASSLEGVYEQYF.

The chain recombines TRBV30 with TRBJ2-7, with 7 bases identical to TRBD2. Trimming at V came to 8 bases and at J to 2 bases, leaving 9 bases not matched to a gene. Germline CDR1 GTSNPN, CDR2 SVGIG (reference sequence). CDR3 size: 13 residues. Here the CDR3 DNA reads TGTGCCGGCCGCGGGGGTAGGGCCTACGAGCAGTACTTC. Its translation: CAGRGGRAYEQYF.

The chain uses TRBV19 and TRBJ1-4; 9 nucleotides match TRBD1. J gave up 7 bases and V 3 bases, and 9 bases lay outside the gene matches. CDR1 is LNHDA and CDR2 is SQIVND in the germline V gene (reference sequence). The CDR3 is made up of 16 amino acids. The CDR3 DNA follows: TGTGCCAGTAGTATTAGTGCCGGGACAGGGCGTGAAAAACTGTTTTTT. Its protein product is CASSISAGTGREKLFF.

The rearrangement joins TRBV19 to TRBJ2-1, with TRBD2 matching 12 bases. CDR1 is LNHDA, CDR2 SQIVND, per germline (reference sequence). This CDR3 spans 15 amino acids. V gave up 5 bases and J gave up 7 bases; unmatched junction bases: 6. Here the CDR3 reads CASSGLAGGWNEQFF. The CDR3 DNA reads TGTGCCAGTAGTGGTCTAGCGGGAGGGTGGAATGAGCAGTTCTTC. The variable domain in full, completed from reference TRBV19 and TRBJ2-1, reads DGGITQSPKYLFRKEGQNVTLSCEQNLNHDAMYWYRQDPGQGLRLIYYSQIVNDFQKGDIAEGYSVSREKKESFPLTVTSAQKNPTAFYLCASSGLAGGWNEQFFGPGTRLTVL.

The chain combines TRBV7-6 with TRBJ2-1; 7 bases are a match to TRBD2. With V trimmed by 1 base and J by 16 bases, 4 bases remained unmatched. The germline gives CDR1 SGHVS, CDR2 FNYEAQ. CDR3 size: 11 residues. This CDR3 reads CASSLGGGLFF. The CDR3 coding sequence is TGTGCCAGCAGCTTAGGTGGGGGACTATTCTTC.

This CDR3 reads CASRSLRTGGTEAFF. The CDR3 nucleotides are TGTGCCAGCAGGTCACTGAGGACAGGGGGCACTGAAGCTTTCTTT. The chain recombines TRBV5-4 with TRBJ1-1; the match to TRBD1 covers 10 bases. V was pared by 5 bases and J by 4 bases, with 8 bases of the junction left unmatched. Germline CDR1 reads SGHNT; CDR2 reads YYREEE (reference sequence). The CDR3 spans 15 residues. Variable domain in full (rest from reference TRBV5-4 and TRBJ1-1): ETGVTQSPTHLIKTRGQQVTLRCSSQSGHNTVSWYQQALGQGPQFIFQYYREEENGRGNFPPRFSGLQFPNYSSELNVNALELDDSALYLCASRSLRTGGTEAFFGQGTRLTVV.

V usage is TRBV5-5 and J usage is TRBJ2-7; 11 bases align to TRBD2. Losses at the gene ends were 4 bases for V and 4 bases for J; bases not matched to a gene: 10. Germline values: CDR1 SGHKS, CDR2 YYEKEE (reference sequence). The CDR3 has 16 amino acids. The CDR3 spells CASSQELAGGWYEQYF. CDR3 in DNA: TGTGCCAGCAGCCAGGAGCTAGCGGGAGGTTGGTACGAGCAGTACTTC. Filled out from reference TRBV5-5 and TRBJ2-7, the complete variable domain reads DAGVTQSPTHLIKTRGQQVTLRCSPISGHKSVSWYQQVLGQGPQFIFQYYEKEERGRGNFPDRFSARQFPNYSSELNVNALLLGDSALYLCASSQELAGGWYEQYFGPGTRLTVT.

The chain uses TRBV4-1 and TRBJ2-3; 14 nucleotides agree with TRBD2. The CDR3 loop spans 18 amino acids. CDR1 is MGHRA and CDR2 is YSYEKL in the germline V gene. V lost 5 bases and J lost 5; bases outside the gene matches: 12. CDR3 coding DNA: TGCGCCAGCAGCTTTATCCCCGGGACTAGCGGGAGCCGAGATACGCAGTATTTT. Translation: CASSFIPGTSGSRDTQYF.

The genes are TRBV19 and TRBJ1-2, with TRBD1 identical over 7 bases. The CDR3 runs 12 residues. Germline CDR1 is LNHDA and CDR2 is SQIVND (reference sequence). Trimming cost V 9 bases and J 14 bases; bases outside gene matches: 15. CDR3 coding DNA: TGTGCCAGCGAGGACAGGCTTAAAAGGTGGACCTTC. It codes for CASEDRLKRWTF.

This chain links TRBV2 with TRBJ2-7, with 9 bases lining up with TRBD1. V dropped 6 bases and J dropped 3; count of bases not matched to a gene: 9. Germline V lookup: CDR1 SNHLY, CDR2 FYNNEI. The CDR3 is made up of 15 amino acids. CDR3 in amino acids: CASSYGTGINYEQYF. CDR3 DNA sequence: TGTGCCAGCAGCTACGGGACAGGGATCAACTACGAGCAGTACTTC.

This clone was seen only once. V is TRBV29-1 and J is TRBJ2-1; 16 bases agree with TRBD2. The CDR3 has 13 amino acids. Per germline, CDR1 SQVTM and CDR2 ANQGSEA. V shed 7 bases, J shed 14 bases, and the junction held 8 bases outside the gene matches. The CDR3 nucleotides are TGCAGCGGTACCGGGACTAGCGGGAGGGCCGAGTTCTTC. Protein: CSGTGTSGRAEFF.

V gene TRBV19 combines with J gene TRBJ1-2; possibly TRBD1 for D (6 bases). Germline V CDR1 and CDR2: LNHDA, SQIVND (reference sequence). The CDR3 is 14 residues long. With 3 bases removed from V and 3 bases from J, the gap between germline ends came to 11 bases. The DNA for the CDR3 is TGTGCCAGTAGTATCACAGGGTCGGACTATGGCTACACCTTC. Translation gives CASSITGSDYGYTF. Full variable domain (outside the CDR3, taken from reference TRBV19 and TRBJ1-2): DGGITQSPKYLFRKEGQNVTLSCEQNLNHDAMYWYRQDPGQGLRLIYYSQIVNDFQKGDIAEGYSVSREKKESFPLTVTSAQKNPTAFYLCASSITGSDYGYTFGSGTRLTVV.

The chain uses TRBV9 and TRBJ1-2, with D hard to call. CDR3 length: 13 residues. Trimming removed 4 bases at V and 8 bases at J, with 15 bases between. Germline CDR1 and CDR2: SGDLS and YYNGEE. This CDR3 reads CASSRDPKYGYTF. CDR3 nucleotide sequence: TGTGCCAGCAGCCGGGATCCGAAGTACGGCTACACCTTC.

V and J are TRBV2 and TRBJ2-1; TRBD2 might be the D (6 bases). The CDR3 is made up of 14 amino acids. The germline V and J ends were trimmed by 4 bases and 9 bases, with 16 bases remaining between them. Germline CDR1 reads SNHLY; CDR2 reads FYNNEI. CDR3 sequence reads: CASSGLRGFFEQFF. CDR3 bases: TGTGCCAGCAGTGGACTGCGGGGTTTCTTTGAGCAGTTCTTC. The whole variable domain, filled in from reference TRBV2 and TRBJ2-1, reads EPEVTQTPSHQVTQMGQEVILRCVPISNHLYFYWYRQILGQKVEFLVSFYNNEISEKSEIFDDQFSVERPDGSNFTLKIRSTKLEDSAMYFCASSGLRGFFEQFFGPGTRLTVL.